The source of this T cell receptor beta chain is a study of control samples from healthy donors and cancer patients. Data came from immunoSEQ multiplex PCR; TCRdb stores just in-frame clones and leaves some out. The sample shows around 140,000 clones, 92% of them seen only once. With 2 bases clipped from V and 4 bases from J, the junction kept 7 bases outside the gene matches. Germline CDR1 GTSNPN, CDR2 SVGIG (reference sequence). The CDR3 runs to 15 residues. This TCR was sampled from a woman aged 50 to 65 in good health. The V gene is TRBV30, the J gene TRBJ1-4; TRBD1 matches 7 bases. The specimen sequenced was blood. CDR3 loop: CAWSFPGGGNEKLFF. In DNA, the CDR3 is TGTGCCTGGAGTTTCCCAGGGGGAGGTAATGAAAAACTGTTTTTT.